Given below is one T cell receptor beta chain in context. The source of the sample is a study of OX40 agonist ivuxolimab in advanced cancers. Study-wide background: Every 2 weeks, patients got intravenous ivuxolimab at one of six dose levels (0.01-10 mg/kg).

The ends were cut back, 4 bases at V and 6 bases at J, with 24 bases in the middle. The CDR3 is made up of 17 amino acids. Germline V CDR1 and CDR2: SGDLS, YYNGEE. Assay: immunoSEQ multiplex PCR; the TCRdb copy retains only in-frame clones and omits some. In the table there are just under 65,000 clones, roughly 86% of which are singletons. V usage is TRBV9 and J usage is TRBJ2-3, with D possibly being TRBD1 or TRBD2 (6 bases each). Sequencing used CD4+ or CD8+ T cells sorted from blood, obtained in a trial of the OX40 agonist ivuxolimab. This clonotype originated in an adult with an advanced solid tumor such as melanoma, head and neck, liver or kidney cancer. The CDR3 is CASSFLGGDRIGDTQYF. The CDR3, as DNA: TGTGCCAGCAGCTTCCTGGGAGGTGACAGGATTGGGGATACGCAGTATTTT.